This record looks at one T cell receptor (beta chain) sequence and its context. Its specificity is not known. The data are from a study of monozygotic twins with cystic fibrosis. Study results and limitations: J usage was most co-twin-similar in 8 of 16 pairs, V in 13. The repertoire was suggested to be naive-dominated, clonality median around 0.01. In this small cohort, shared CDR3 numbers showed no association with age, concordance or disease severity. Unrelated CF individuals shared fewer identical clonotypes than monozygotic CF twins.

The repertoire was sequenced with immunoSEQ multiplex PCR; TCRdb's copy has only in-frame clones and lacks some. The sample carries about 10,000 clones, just over 99% recorded once. The CDR3 loop spans 20 amino acids. The ends lost 4 bases at V and 0 bases at J; junction bases unmatched: 15. CDR1 and CDR2 from the germline V gene are MNHNS and SASEGT. This sequence joins TRBV6-1 and TRBJ2-6, with 7 bases that match TRBD1. The sample consisted of blood. The receptor comes from a man between 18 and 35 years old with cystic fibrosis. The chain's CDR3 is CASSGPGQRLGSSGANVLTF. The CDR3, as DNA: TGTGCCAGCAGTGGACCGGGACAGCGACTGGGAAGCTCTGGGGCCAACGTCCTGACTTTC.